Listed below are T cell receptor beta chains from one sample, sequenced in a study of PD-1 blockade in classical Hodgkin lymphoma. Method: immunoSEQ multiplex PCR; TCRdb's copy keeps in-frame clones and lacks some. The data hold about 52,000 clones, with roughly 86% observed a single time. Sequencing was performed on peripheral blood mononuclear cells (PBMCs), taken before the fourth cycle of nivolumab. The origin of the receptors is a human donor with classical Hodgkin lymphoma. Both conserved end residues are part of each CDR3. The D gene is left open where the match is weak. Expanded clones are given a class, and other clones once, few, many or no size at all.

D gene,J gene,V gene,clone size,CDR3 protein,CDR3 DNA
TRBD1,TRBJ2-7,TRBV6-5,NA,CASSQGQSWTAKQYF,TGTGCCAGCAGTCAGGGACAGTCCTGGACCGCAAAGCAGTACTTC
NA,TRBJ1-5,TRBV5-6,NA,CASTIEEGVGNQPQHF,TGTGCCAGCACCATAGAGGAAGGTGTTGGGAATCAGCCCCAGCATTTT
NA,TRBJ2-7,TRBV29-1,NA,CSVTSSSYEQYF,TGCAGCGTAACTAGCAGCTCCTACGAGCAGTACTTC
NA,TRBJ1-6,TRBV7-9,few,CASSDGVAPLHF,TGTGCCAGCAGCGACGGGGTCGCGCCCCTCCACTTT
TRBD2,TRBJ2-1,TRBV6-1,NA,CASERDSSYNEQFF,TGTGCCAGCGAGCGGGACTCCTCCTACAATGAGCAGTTCTTC
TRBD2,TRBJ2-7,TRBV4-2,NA,CASSQLLAGAGEQYF,TGTGCCAGCAGCCAACTCCTAGCGGGAGCTGGAGAGCAGTACTTC
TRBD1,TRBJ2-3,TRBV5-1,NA,CASSPGQGVYTQYF,TGCGCCAGCAGCCCCGGACAGGGTGTATATACGCAGTATTTT
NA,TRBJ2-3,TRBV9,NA,CASSQQSGSTDTQYF,TGTGCCAGCAGCCAACAGAGCGGTAGCACAGATACGCAGTATTTT
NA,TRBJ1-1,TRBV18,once,CASSPGLNTEAFF,TGTGCCAGCTCACCAGGATTGAACACTGAAGCTTTCTTT
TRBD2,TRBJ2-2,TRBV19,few,CASSMGGDRLFF,TGTGCCAGTAGTATGGGGGGGGATCGGCTGTTTTTT
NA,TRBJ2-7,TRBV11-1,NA,CASSLAGSRYEQYF,TGTGCCAGCAGCTTAGCGGGATCACGCTACGAGCAGTACTTC
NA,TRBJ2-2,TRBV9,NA,CASSVELWTGRATGELFF,TGTGCCAGCAGCGTAGAGCTCTGGACAGGGAGGGCCACCGGGGAGCTGTTTTTT
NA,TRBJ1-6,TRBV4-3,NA,CASSQVKGGDSPLHF,TGCGCCAGCAGCCAAGTGAAAGGGGGGGATTCACCCCTCCACTTT
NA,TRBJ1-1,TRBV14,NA,CASSQGGPEAFF,TGTGCCAGCAGCCAAGGTGGTCCTGAAGCTTTCTTT
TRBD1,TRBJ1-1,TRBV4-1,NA,CASSQLTGAGGEAFF,TGCGCCAGCAGCCAACTAACAGGGGCTGGGGGTGAAGCTTTCTTT
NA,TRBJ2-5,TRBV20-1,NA,CSARSQETQYF,TGCAGTGCTAGATCTCAAGAGACCCAGTACTTC
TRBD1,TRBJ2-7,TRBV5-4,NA,CASSLVGQGLEQYF,TGTGCCAGCAGCTTGGTGGGACAGGGACTCGAGCAGTACTTC
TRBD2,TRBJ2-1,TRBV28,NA,CASCRAGLHNEQFF,TGTGCCAGCTGCCGAGCGGGACTACACAATGAGCAGTTCTTC
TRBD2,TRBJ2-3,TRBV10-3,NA,CAISELAGPTDTQYF,TGTGCCATCAGTGAGCTAGCGGGGCCCACAGATACGCAGTATTTT
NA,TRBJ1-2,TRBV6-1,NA,CASQGYSNYGYTF,TGTGCCAGCCAGGGGTATTCTAACTATGGCTACACCTTC
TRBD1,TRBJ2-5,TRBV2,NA,CAGSRDRAETQYF,TGTGCCGGAAGCCGGGACAGGGCAGAGACCCAGTACTTC
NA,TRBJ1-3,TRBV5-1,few,CASSPDGRNTIYF,TGCGCCAGCAGCCCCGACGGAAGAAACACCATATATTTT
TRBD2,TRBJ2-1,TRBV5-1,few,CASSPGLADPKISYNEQFF,TGCGCCAGCAGCCCGGGACTAGCGGACCCCAAAATCTCCTACAATGAGCAGTTCTTC
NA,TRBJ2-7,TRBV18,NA,CASSPGPSSYEQYF,TGTGCCAGCTCACCAGGACCAAGCTCCTACGAGCAGTACTTC
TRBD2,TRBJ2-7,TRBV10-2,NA,CASSESGGRAHEQYF,TGCGCCAGCAGTGAGTCTGGCGGGAGGGCCCACGAGCAGTACTTC
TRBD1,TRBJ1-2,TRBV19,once,CASSRRDRGGYTF,TGTGCCAGTAGCCGCCGGGACAGGGGGGGCTACACCTTC
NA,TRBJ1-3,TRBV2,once,CASSPYGRRSGNTIYF,TGTGCCAGCAGTCCTTACGGAAGGCGCTCTGGAAACACCATATATTTT
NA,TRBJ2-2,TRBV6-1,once,CASSDGVAGELFF,TGTGCCAGCAGTGATGGGGTGGCCGGGGAGCTGTTTTTT
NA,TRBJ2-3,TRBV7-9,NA,CASSHGQSSTDTQYF,TGTGCCAGCAGCCACGGACAGAGTAGCACAGATACGCAGTATTTT
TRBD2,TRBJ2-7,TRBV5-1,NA,CASRPRVTSGEGEQYF,TGCGCCAGCAGACCAAGGGTAACTAGCGGGGAGGGCGAGCAGTACTTC
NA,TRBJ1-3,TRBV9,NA,CASSPVTGTGNTIYF,TGTGCCAGCAGCCCCGTGACAGGCACGGGAAACACCATATATTTT
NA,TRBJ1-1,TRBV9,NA,CASSPDRGRTEAFF,TGTGCCAGCAGCCCCGACCGGGGTAGGACTGAAGCTTTCTTT
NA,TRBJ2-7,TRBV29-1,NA,CSVGPGYEQYF,TGCAGCGTGGGACCGGGCTACGAGCAGTACTTC
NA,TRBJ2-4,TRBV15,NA,CATSREDIQYF,TGTGCCACCAGCAGAGAGGACATTCAGTACTTC
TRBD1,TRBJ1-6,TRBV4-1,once,CASSPSRQGSRSPLHF,TGCGCCAGCAGCCCATCCCGACAGGGGAGTAGGTCACCCCTCCACTTT
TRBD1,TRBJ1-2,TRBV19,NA,CASSGQDYGYTF,TGTGCCAGTAGCGGACAGGACTATGGCTACACCTTC
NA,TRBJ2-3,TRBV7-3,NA,CASSLHGSTDTQYF,TGTGCCAGCAGCTTACACGGGAGCACAGATACGCAGTATTTT
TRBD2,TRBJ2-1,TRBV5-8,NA,CASSLWGAGGQHEQFF,TGTGCCAGCAGCTTGTGGGGAGCGGGGGGGCAGCATGAGCAGTTCTTC
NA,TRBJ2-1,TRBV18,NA,CASSPGAGVGNEQFF,TGTGCCAGCTCACCAGGGGCAGGGGTAGGCAATGAGCAGTTCTTC
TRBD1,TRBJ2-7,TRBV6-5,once,CASRGQGNYEQYF,TGTGCCAGCAGGGGACAGGGTAACTACGAGCAGTACTTC
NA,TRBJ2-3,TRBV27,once,CASSLVGDTQYF,TGTGCCAGCAGTTTGGTTGGAGATACGCAGTATTTT